The sequence of this TCR beta chain was determined in a study of long-term antiretroviral therapy in people with HIV. Whole-study findings and limits: Those clones which expanded before ART made up the dominant part of the repertoire at all time points. Repertoires in HIV (unlike those of controls) had narrower CDR3 length ranges.

A note on this clone: What it recognizes is unknown.

Investigators performed immunoSEQ version v3.0 at survey level. Sequenced by immunoSEQ multiplex PCR; TCRdb stores in-frame clones only, minus some. Of some 20,000 clones listed, around 92% were seen once; the top ten hold more than 5.5%. The V end was cut by 2 bases, the J end by 6 bases, with 17 bases between. The CDR3 is made up of 15 amino acids. Germline V gives CDR1 SNHLY, CDR2 FYNNEI. This rearrangement joins TRBV2 to TRBJ2-7; possibly TRBD2 for D (6 bases). The clonotype comes from a woman between 50 and 59 years old with HIV. The sample consisted of unsorted PBMCs, taken 4.4 years after starting antiretroviral therapy. The CDR3 spells CASSEKGPGGFEQYF. CDR3 bases: TGTGCCAGCAGTGAAAAGGGGCCTGGGGGGTTCGAGCAGTACTTC.